The 23 T cell receptor beta chains in this list originate from one sample, sequenced in a study of blood T cells in healthy people across ages. Primed by a sample-barcoded 5' primer and a J-beta primer mix, a second PCR proceeded for 7 to 11 cycles. TCRdb passed the 5' RACE reads through MiXCR, listing each CDR3 protein once. The table lists 500,000 to 600,000 distinct CDR3 sequences, 27% of them singletons. The sequenced sample was blood. The receptors were gathered from a woman in her 70s in good health.

The rearrangement joins TRBV20-1 to TRBJ2-1; D not resolved. The germline V and J ends were trimmed by 0 bases and 2 bases, with 17 bases remaining between them. The germline gives CDR1 DFQATT, CDR2 SNEGSKA (reference sequence). The CDR3 loop spans 17 amino acids. The CDR3 bases are TGCAGTGCTAGAGACCGGGTTTCGCGGAACACCTACAATGAGCAGTTCTTC. Its protein product is CSARDRVSRNTYNEQFF.

With regard to this clonotype: One junction end disagrees with the germline gene, perhaps due to a read error. The chain combines TRBV20-1 with TRBJ1-6, with D maybe TRBD1 (5 bases). This CDR3 is 15 amino acids long. Germline CDR1 DFQATT, CDR2 SNEGSKA (reference sequence). The CDR3 coding sequence is TGCAGTGCCTCAGCGCGGGACTACTATAATTCGCCCCTCCACTTT. Its protein is CSASARDYYNSPLHF.

The CDR3 DNA sequence: TGTGCCAGCACCACGGGAGGCTTAGAAGCTTTCTTT. It codes for CASTTGGLEAFF. V is TRBV12-3 or TRBV12-4 and J is TRBJ1-1; no clear D gene. There are 12 residues in the CDR3. V shed 7 bases and J shed 8 bases, with 14 bases lying between them.

The chain is built from TRBV5-1 and TRBJ2-2; the D is unclear. Germline CDR1 and CDR2: SGHRS and YFSETQ. V lost 4 bases and J 6 bases, leaving 13 bases between the germline ends. The CDR3 is 14 residues long. The CDR3 loop reads CASSAPARPGELFF. CDR3 DNA sequence: TGCGCCAGCAGCGCCCCCGCGAGGCCCGGGGAGCTGTTTTTT.

This clonotype was detected a few times. The gene calls are TRBV20-1 and TRBJ1-1, with 7 bases matching TRBD1. The ends lost 5 bases at V and 2 bases at J; junction bases unmatched: 17. Germline V gene sequence: CDR1 DFQATT, CDR2 SNEGSKA (reference sequence). This CDR3 comprises 17 residues. This CDR3 is CSAPKFPGQQINTEAFF. The CDR3 DNA sequence: TGCAGTGCTCCAAAATTTCCGGGACAGCAGATCAACACTGAAGCTTTCTTT.

The gene calls are TRBV6-5 and TRBJ1-2, with 9 bases aligning to TRBD1. V lost 4 bases and J lost 5; bases outside the gene matches: 14. This CDR3 has 17 residues. Germline CDR1 MNHEY, CDR2 SVGAGI. The CDR3 spells CASSSVPGQGFLYGYTF. CDR3 in DNA: TGTGCCAGCAGTTCCGTCCCGGGACAGGGATTTTTATATGGCTACACCTTC.

V usage is TRBV5-6 and J usage is TRBJ2-1; D is undetermined. CDR1 SGHDT and CDR2 YYEEEE come from the germline V gene. V lost 4 bases, J lost 6 bases, and 8 bases lay in between. The CDR3 covers 12 residues. The CDR3 nucleotides are TGTGCCAGCAGCAATGGGATCAATGAGCAGTTCTTC. Translation gives CASSNGINEQFF. Full variable domain (rest looked up from reference TRBV5-6 and TRBJ2-1): DAGVTQSPTHLIKTRGQQVTLRCSPKSGHDTVSWYQQALGQGPQFIFQYYEEEERQRGNFPDRFSGHQFPNYSSELNVNALLLGDSALYLCASSNGINEQFFGPGTRLTVL.

This chain links TRBV12-3 or TRBV12-4 with TRBJ2-5, with 12 nucleotides matching TRBD2. The ends lost 3 bases at V and 5 bases at J; junction bases unmatched: 10. This CDR3 is 17 amino acids long. The CDR3 nucleotides are TGTGCCAGCAGTTTCGGTTCTAGCGGGGGGGCGGCGGAGACCCAGTACTTC. This sequence encodes CASSFGSSGGAAETQYF.

CDR3 residues: CASSLSTSGGRTQYF. The CDR3 DNA is TGTGCCAGCAGCTTATCGACTAGCGGGGGACGGACCCAGTACTTC. The chain recombines TRBV7-2 with TRBJ2-5, with 12 nucleotides matching TRBD2. The CDR3 contains 15 residues. Germline-derived CDR1 and CDR2 are SGHTA and FQGNSA. V lost 2 bases to trimming and J lost 7 bases; unmatched junction nucleotides: 5.

The chain carries TRBV9 and TRBJ1-5; TRBD1 matches at 9 bases. V was clipped by 7 bases and J by 7 bases; unmatched bases: 12. CDR1 SGDLS and CDR2 YYNGEE come from the germline V gene. The CDR3 consists of 15 residues. CDR3 in DNA: TGTGCCAGCTCCAAGGGGGGACAGGGCTGGCAGCCCCAGCATTTT. Its translation: CASSKGGQGWQPQHF.

This clonotype occurred a few times. The chain couples TRBV12-3 or TRBV12-4 to TRBJ2-1; D is unresolved. The CDR3 is made up of 12 amino acids. Trimming shortened V by 5 bases and J by 7 bases, and 9 bases separated the two germline ends. Written as DNA, the CDR3 is TGTGCCAGCAGTCCCCGAGTAAATGAGCAGTTCTTC. Encoded protein: CASSPRVNEQFF.

This clonotype occurred a few times. The J gene is TRBJ1-2, the V gene TRBV28; the D is unclear. Trimming shortened V by 10 bases and J by 5 bases, and 8 bases separated the two germline ends. The CDR3 length is 10 residues. Looked up from germline, CDR1 is MDHEN and CDR2 is SYDVKM. CDR3: CATKNYGYTF. The CDR3 region has the DNA TGTGCCACTAAAAATTATGGCTACACCTTC.

The chain uses TRBV20-1 and TRBJ2-5; possible D gene TRBD2, 5 bases. Germline CDR1 DFQATT, CDR2 SNEGSKA (reference sequence). With 6 bases removed from V and 1 base from J, the gap between germline ends came to 12 bases. This CDR3 region has 13 residues. The CDR3 DNA reads as TGCAGTGCACGCAAGCGGTTCCAAGAGACCCAGTACTTC. It translates to CSARKRFQETQYF.

This clonotype was detected only a few times. The rearrangement joins TRBV20-1 to TRBJ1-2; D gene uncertain. V dropped 6 bases and J dropped 3 bases, with 14 bases sitting between them. The CDR3 has 13 amino acids. Germline assignment: CDR1 DFQATT and CDR2 SNEGSKA (reference sequence). CDR3 nucleotide sequence: TGCAGTGCGGCACCGGGGTTGGACTATGGCTACACCTTC. Amino acids: CSAAPGLDYGYTF.

J is TRBJ2-1 and V is TRBV20-1, with D uncertain. V lost 1 base and J 5 bases, leaving 15 bases between the germline ends. Germline CDR1 and CDR2: DFQATT and SNEGSKA (reference sequence). This CDR3 has 15 amino acids. Here the CDR3 reads CSARVRPGPDNEQFF. The CDR3 region has the DNA TGCAGTGCTAGAGTGCGCCCGGGCCCTGACAATGAGCAGTTCTTC.

This clonotype showed up just a few times. The rearrangement joins TRBV14 to TRBJ2-3; the D call may be TRBD1 or TRBD2 (5 bases each). The CDR3 consists of 14 residues. The germline V and J ends were trimmed by 2 bases and 2 bases, with 8 bases remaining between them. CDR1 is SGHDN, CDR2 FVKESK, per germline. This chain's CDR3 is CASSQPGTTDTQYF. The CDR3 bases are TGTGCCAGCAGCCAACCGGGGACCACAGATACGCAGTATTTT.

This chain uses TRBV20-1 with TRBJ2-7, with 8 positions matching TRBD2. CDR1 is DFQATT, CDR2 SNEGSKA, per germline (reference sequence). The ends lost 3 bases at V and 0 bases at J; junction bases unmatched: 4. The CDR3 contains 14 residues. The DNA for the CDR3 is TGCAGTGCTAGGCCACTAGCGGCCTCCTACGAGCAGTACTTC. Residues: CSARPLAASYEQYF.

The chain carries TRBV9 and TRBJ2-3, with a tentative D call TRBD2 (6 bases). CDR1 and CDR2 from the germline V gene are SGDLS and YYNGEE. Trimming removed 6 bases at V and 5 bases at J, with 16 bases between. The CDR3 covers 14 residues. The CDR3 protein is CASNTGTFEDTQYF. The DNA of the CDR3 is TGTGCCAGCAACACCGGGACTTTTGAAGATACGCAGTATTTT.

The chain couples TRBV4-2 to TRBJ2-2, with D possibly called TRBD1 or TRBD2 (6 bases each). Germline V gene sequence: CDR1 LGHNA, CDR2 YNFKEQ. The CDR3 contains 16 residues. The V end lost 1 base, the J end lost 3 bases, and 12 bases lay between the germline ends. In nucleotides, the CDR3 is TGTGCCAGCAGCCAAGCGGGGGCGGGCGACACCGGGGAGCTGTTTTTT. Amino acid sequence: CASSQAGAGDTGELFF.

This clonotype showed up just a few times. V usage is TRBV12-3 or TRBV12-4 and J usage is TRBJ2-3, with 9 bases identical to TRBD1. The CDR3 totals 15 residues. With 6 bases clipped from V and 1 base from J, the junction kept 5 bases outside the gene matches. The CDR3 sequence is CASSSGTGRTDTQYF. The DNA of the CDR3 is TGTGCCAGCAGCTCCGGGACAGGGCGCACAGATACGCAGTATTTT.

The DNA of the CDR3 is TGTGCCAGCAGCCCCCGAGGACAGGGGGTGGGCACTGAAGCTTTCTTT. It codes for CASSPRGQGVGTEAFF. The chain joins TRBV16 to TRBJ1-1, with 10 bases that match TRBD1. The trim removed 4 bases at V and 4 bases at J, leaving 9 bases unmatched. The CDR3 has 16 amino acids. Germline CDR1 is KGHSY and CDR2 is FQNENV.

The V and J genes are TRBV20-1 and TRBJ1-5, with D possibly being TRBD1 (5 bases). The V gene lost 5 bases and the J gene lost 4 bases, with 12 bases spanning the gap. The germline gives CDR1 DFQATT, CDR2 SNEGSKA (reference sequence). This CDR3 comprises 13 residues. The CDR3 nucleotides are TGCAGTGCTGAGGGGCGAGGGAATCAGCCCCAGCATTTT. It encodes CSAEGRGNQPQHF.

The V call is TRBV7-2, the J call TRBJ2-3; the match to TRBD2 covers 8 bases. V trimming: 2 bases; J trimming: 3 bases; junction bases outside the gene matches: 7. Germline V gives CDR1 SGHTA, CDR2 FQGNSA. The CDR3 covers 16 residues. Written as DNA, the CDR3 is TGTGCCAGCAGCTTAAACGCGGGGGGCAGGACAGATACGCAGTATTTT. Its translation is CASSLNAGGRTDTQYF.